The clone carrying this TCR beta chain was recorded a few times. Libraries were prepared by immunoSEQ multiplex PCR; TCRdb keeps only in-frame clonotypes and omits some of them. The sample shows about 38,000 clones, roughly 88% of them seen only once. Germline-derived CDR1 and CDR2 are KGHSH and LQKENI. The CDR3 covers 15 residues. V lost 2 bases, J lost 3 bases, and 14 bases lay in between. This record comes from a study of CD4 T cells in relation to SARS-CoV-2 and coronaviruses. The specimen sequenced was memory CD4+ T cells from PBMCs. The chain has TRBV18 and TRBJ2-7; D possibly corresponds to TRBD1 (5 bases). This receptor was obtained from an adult with COVID-19. For the CDR3, the DNA is TGTGCCAGCTCACCAGCAGCACAGGACAACTACGAGCAGTACTTC. It encodes CASSPAAQDNYEQYF. Filled out from reference TRBV18 and TRBJ2-7, the complete variable domain reads NAGVMQNPRHLVRRRGQEARLRCSPMKGHSHVYWYRQLPEEGLKFMVYLQKENIIDESGMPKERFSAEFPKEGPSILRIQQVVRGDSAAYFCASSPAAQDNYEQYFGPGTRLTVT.